These 20 T cell receptor beta chains share one sample of origin, sequenced in a study of blood T cell repertoires in COVID-19 (dated by TCRdb to about 2020). Preparation of the library involved the immunoSEQ multiplex PCR assay. TCRdb obtained this table from immuneACCESS and retained in-frame rearrangements with V and J assigned. These tables miss some clones; where compared with another copy, unresolved V genes account for less than half of the shortfall, and the remainder is unexplained. This sample has about 180,000 clones in its table, and about 87% of those were observed once. The ten biggest clones cover 0.58% of the sample. What was sequenced was peripheral blood. All receptors derive from a man between 60 and 70 years old with COVID-19, enrolled during active disease.

The CDR3 spells CASSLFSGRGAGNEQFF. CDR3 DNA: TGTGCCAGCAGTTTATTTAGCGGGAGAGGCGCCGGCAATGAGCAGTTCTTC. V usage is TRBV28 and J usage is TRBJ2-1, with TRBD2 identical over 9 bases. With 1 base clipped from V and 6 bases from J, the junction kept 10 bases outside the gene matches. The CDR3 covers 17 residues. The V gene's germline CDR1 is MDHEN and CDR2 SYDVKM. The entire variable domain, with the rest obtained from reference TRBV28 and TRBJ2-1, is as follows: DVKVTQSSRYLVKRTGEKVFLECVQDMDHENMFWYRQDPGLGLRLIYFSYDVKMKEKGDIPEGYSVSREKKERFSLILESASTNQTSMYLCASSLFSGRGAGNEQFFGPGTRLTVL.

The chain has TRBV7-9 and TRBJ2-3; TRBD2 might be the D (5 bases). Germline V gives CDR1 SEHNR, CDR2 FQNEAQ (reference sequence). The CDR3 has 14 amino acids. V was trimmed by 3 bases and J by 4 bases, leaving 11 bases between them. Here the CDR3 DNA reads TGTGCCAGCAGCTTCTTCGCGGGTTCAGATACGCAGTATTTT. The encoded protein is CASSFFAGSDTQYF.

The rearrangement uses TRBV5-1 and TRBJ2-7, with 12 bases lining up with TRBD1. This CDR3 region has 14 residues. The V segment lost 4 bases and the J segment 4 bases; nucleotides outside the gene matches: 3. Germline CDR1 is SGHRS and CDR2 is YFSETQ. This CDR3 is CASSMGQGAYEQYF. DNA for the CDR3: TGCGCCAGCAGCATGGGACAGGGGGCGTACGAGCAGTACTTC.

This clone was counted only a few times. V and J are TRBV12-3 or TRBV12-4 and TRBJ2-2; 7 nucleotides line up with TRBD2. The trim removed 5 bases at V and 4 bases at J, leaving 1 base unmatched. This CDR3 has 13 residues. The DNA of the CDR3 is TGTGCCAGCAGTCGGGGGGTCACCGGGGAGCTGTTTTTT. This gives the protein CASSRGVTGELFF.

V gene TRBV9 combines with J gene TRBJ2-2, with 9 positions matching TRBD2. The J segment lost 4 bases and the V segment lost 0 bases, leaving 10 bases of the junction unmatched. The CDR3 totals 18 residues. The germline CDR1 and CDR2 sequences are SGDLS and YYNGEE. CDR3 loop: CASSVDLAGPRVTGELFF. CDR3 DNA sequence: TGTGCCAGCAGCGTAGATCTAGCGGGGCCTCGAGTCACCGGGGAGCTGTTTTTT. Drawing the rest from reference TRBV9 and TRBJ2-2, the complete variable domain is DSGVTQTPKHLITATGQRVTLRCSPRSGDLSVYWYQQSLDQGLQFLIQYYNGEERAKGNILERFSAQQFPDLHSELNLSSLELGDSALYFCASSVDLAGPRVTGELFFGEGSRLTVL.

The rearrangement uses TRBV5-1 and TRBJ2-5; 12 positions match TRBD2. CDR1 is SGHRS and CDR2 is YFSETQ in the germline V gene. After removal of 0 bases from V and 2 bases from J, the junction contained 8 bases not matched to a gene. The CDR3 loop spans 18 amino acids. In DNA form, the CDR3 reads TGCGCCAGCAGCTTGGCCCGGCTAGCGGGAGGGGGACAAGAGACCCAGTACTTC. Encoded protein: CASSLARLAGGGQETQYF.

The chain has TRBV27 and TRBJ1-3, with D unresolved. Germline CDR1 reads MNHEY; CDR2 reads SMNVEV (reference sequence). CDR3 length: 16 residues. V was trimmed by 0 bases and J by 3 bases, leaving 12 bases between them. CDR3 region: CASSLSARSFGNTIYF. The CDR3 DNA is TGTGCCAGCAGTTTATCGGCTCGGAGCTTTGGAAACACCATATATTTT.

This clone turned up a few times. The chain carries TRBV27 and TRBJ2-1, with 8 bases that match TRBD1. Germline CDR1 is MNHEY and CDR2 is SMNVEV (reference sequence). The CDR3 extends over 16 amino acids. Losses at the gene ends were 10 bases for V and 3 bases for J; bases not matched to a gene: 14. The CDR3, as DNA: TGTGCCACCCAACTTTCCGGGACAGGTAACTACAATGAGCAGTTCTTC. Its translation is CATQLSGTGNYNEQFF.

The CDR3 reads CASSLKGGPNYGYTF. In DNA form, the CDR3 reads TGTGCCAGCAGTTTGAAGGGGGGGCCTAACTATGGCTACACCTTC. The J gene is TRBJ1-2, the V gene TRBV27; perhaps TRBD1 as D (6 bases). V lost 3 bases, J lost 0 bases, and 11 bases lay in between. The CDR3 sequence is 15 residues long. CDR1 is MNHEY, CDR2 SMNVEV, per germline (reference sequence).

V is TRBV6-2 or TRBV6-3 and J is TRBJ1-2; D unclear. Between the trimmed V and J ends, which lost 5 bases and 0 bases, there was a span of 7 bases. Per the germline V gene, CDR1 is MNHEY and CDR2 is SVGEGT. The CDR3 sequence is 13 residues long. The CDR3 protein is CASSTQANYGYTF. The CDR3 coding sequence is TGTGCCAGCAGTACCCAGGCTAACTATGGCTACACCTTC.

The chain carries TRBV19 and TRBJ1-5; no clear D. Looked up from germline, CDR1 is LNHDA and CDR2 is SQIVND (reference sequence). The length of the CDR3 is 16 residues. The V gene lost 3 bases and the J gene lost 2 bases, with 14 bases spanning the gap. CDR3 nucleotides: TGTGCCAGTAGTATTCATCTCTCGGTGGGCAATCAGCCCCAGCATTTT. It specifies CASSIHLSVGNQPQHF.

DNA for the CDR3: TGTGCCAGTAGCGCACAGGGCACCGGGAATCAGCCCCAGCATTTT. As protein: CASSAQGTGNQPQHF. The V and J genes are TRBV19 and TRBJ1-5; D is possibly TRBD1 (6 bases). V lost 6 bases to trimming and J lost 4 bases, with 16 bases between them. Germline assignment: CDR1 LNHDA and CDR2 SQIVND (reference sequence). There are 15 residues in the CDR3. The entire variable domain, with the rest obtained from reference TRBV19 and TRBJ1-5, is as follows: DGGITQSPKYLFRKEGQNVTLSCEQNLNHDAMYWYRQDPGQGLRLIYYSQIVNDFQKGDIAEGYSVSREKKESFPLTVTSAQKNPTAFYLCASSAQGTGNQPQHFGDGTRLSIL.

The table lists this clone with a few counts. V usage is TRBV18 and J usage is TRBJ2-1; TRBD2 matches 7 bases. V shed 8 bases, J shed 10 bases, and the junction held 11 bases outside the gene matches. From germline, CDR1 is KGHSH and CDR2 LQKENI. This CDR3 is 13 amino acids long. CDR3 in amino acids: CASAGDGNGEQFF. The CDR3 DNA follows: TGTGCCAGCGCGGGGGATGGAAACGGGGAGCAGTTCTTC.

The chain couples TRBV4-2 to TRBJ1-4; D is unresolved. CDR3 length: 15 amino acids. Deletions cut 1 base from V and 4 bases from J, with 10 bases between. Per germline, CDR1 LGHNA and CDR2 YNFKEQ. As DNA, the CDR3 is TGTGCCAGCAGCCAAGGGCAAGATGTTAATGAAAAACTGTTTTTT. This translates into CASSQGQDVNEKLFF.

The chain has TRBV7-3 and TRBJ2-3; 11 bases line up with TRBD2. The ends lost 5 bases at V and 4 bases at J; junction bases unmatched: 2. Germline values: CDR1 SGHTA, CDR2 FQGTGA. The CDR3 sequence is 14 residues long. This CDR3 reads CASSGSGGADTQYF. DNA of the CDR3: TGTGCCAGCAGCGGTAGCGGGGGGGCAGATACGCAGTATTTT.

This chain joins TRBV18 and TRBJ1-5; tentatively, D is TRBD1 (6 bases). CDR3 length: 15 amino acids. CDR1 KGHSH and CDR2 LQKENI come from the germline V gene. Trimming took 0 bases from V and 1 from J, leaving 7 bases between them. The CDR3 protein is CASSPPGQSNQPQHF. The CDR3 nucleotides are TGTGCCAGCTCACCACCCGGACAGAGCAATCAGCCCCAGCATTTT. The variable domain in full, with the rest retrieved from reference TRBV18 and TRBJ1-5, is NAGVMQNPRHLVRRRGQEARLRCSPMKGHSHVYWYRQLPEEGLKFMVYLQKENIIDESGMPKERFSAEFPKEGPSILRIQQVVRGDSAAYFCASSPPGQSNQPQHFGDGTRLSIL.

The rearrangement uses TRBV27 and TRBJ1-1, with TRBD1 as a possible D gene (5 bases). Germline CDR1 MNHEY, CDR2 SMNVEV (reference sequence). This CDR3 region has 15 residues. Trimming removed 1 base at V and 4 bases at J, with 13 bases between. The CDR3 DNA reads as TGTGCCAGCAGTTTATGGAAAGGTAGGGGCACTGAAGCTTTCTTT. Amino acids: CASSLWKGRGTEAFF.

The chain uses TRBV18 and TRBJ1-2, with TRBD1 identical over 10 bases. Germline CDR1 reads KGHSH; CDR2 reads LQKENI. This CDR3 comprises 19 residues. J lost 0 bases, V lost 1 base, and 11 bases had no gene match. The CDR3 nucleotides read TGTGCCAGCTCACCACTGGACGGGACAGGGGTTTATTCTAACTATGGCTACACCTTC. This gives the protein CASSPLDGTGVYSNYGYTF.

The rearrangement uses TRBV7-9 and TRBJ1-4; 8 bases agree with TRBD1. Germline V gives CDR1 SEHNR, CDR2 FQNEAQ (reference sequence). This CDR3 region has 15 residues. J was trimmed by 7 bases and V by 5 bases; bases with no gene match: 9. In DNA, the CDR3 is TGTGCCAGCAGCATAGGGGACAGGAGGGGTGAAAAACTGTTTTTT. The encoded protein is CASSIGDRRGEKLFF.

The J gene is TRBJ1-2, the V gene TRBV29-1; D may be TRBD1 (5 bases). The V and J ends lost 7 bases and 6 bases respectively, with 18 bases between them. Per the germline V gene, CDR1 is SQVTM and CDR2 is ANQGSEA. The CDR3 length is 13 residues. In DNA, the CDR3 is TGCAGCGGGGACTTTCAGGGCGCCCATGGCTACACCTTC. This sequence encodes CSGDFQGAHGYTF.